A single T cell receptor (beta chain) is shown here with its context. This clonotype was observed a handful of times. Its binding antigen is unknown. The record has no base qualities; no much larger clone is one base away. Sequencer: Illumina NovaSeq 6000. Using 5'RACE with constant-segment primers, TCRalpha and TCRbeta cDNA libraries were constructed, with sample barcodes and unique molecular identifiers added in the process. Trizol reagent was used to extract RNA from every sample. Libraries were amplified in two PCR steps, with a second sample barcode and Illumina TruSeq adapters added in the second step. The libraries were sequenced on an Illumina NovaSeq using 2 x 150 bp paired-end reads. Per the authors' processing: Demultiplexing of reads and collapsing into UMI-guided consensus sequences were performed with migec v1.2.7. Using mixcr v2.1.11, UMI consensuses were aligned to TRA and TRB V and J templates and then assembled into clonotypes. A clonotype was counted as expanded or contracted only when both edgeR and NoisET called the clonotype significant, with the noise models trained on biological replicates. For edgeR calls, the thresholds were a false discovery rate-adjusted p below 0.01 and a log2 fold-change of 1. As an exploratory analysis of dynamics, max-normalized trajectories of the 1000 most abundant clonotypes were examined by PCA with hierarchical clustering. Each responding clone was given a CD4 or CD8 phenotype based on the CD4+ and CD8+ repertoires, which had been sequenced separately. The public reads were reprocessed in TCRdb via fastp at Q25 and MiXCR, keeping in-frame beta chains. Rows are unified per CDR3 protein, each entry keeping the most common DNA and genes. The V and J calls were not made by the authors but by TCRdb's processing. For this sample there are 55,000 to 75,000 distinct CDR3 sequences; around a quarter appear just once. Approximately 39% of the sample comes from the top ten.

V drops 3 bases and J drops 2 bases, leaving 26 bases in between. Reading from cysteine to phenylalanine, the CDR3 counts 21 amino acids. The sequence is cut down to CDR3 DNA, 63 bases in frame from base 1. CDR1 and CDR2 (ENHRY, SYGVKD) derive from the germline V gene. PBMCs were isolated by Ficoll-Paque density gradient centrifugation. These data are taken from a study of T-cell memory formation after mild COVID-19 (dated by TCRdb to the early 2020s). Regarding the study in general: Most TCR sequence clusters were specific to one of the two donors. Two young, previously healthy adult volunteers, one female and one male, were included in the cohort. T-cell clones expanding and contracting after mild COVID-19 in a couple of donors were tracked by longitudinal TCRalpha and TCRbeta repertoire sequencing. Points the paper makes about the study in general: The second-wave clones that peaked on day 37 were not confirmed to be SARS-CoV-2 specific. Balanced CD4/CD8 phenotypes were observed for clones contracting from day 15 to 85, whereas a bias towards CD4+ was observed for a second wave of clones expanding from day 15 to 37. The study included only a couple of mild cases, and larger cohorts that include severe cases with pre-infection samples were judged to be necessary. Contracting CD4+ clones were located mainly in the CM and EM memory subsets, whereas CD8+ clones were found to be enriched in EMRA. Some responding clones were detected in pre-infection memory, suggesting pre-existing cross-reactive memory T cells joined the SARS-CoV-2 response.

The chain is assembled from TRBV10-3 and TRBJ2-6, with the D gene not clear enough to name. This clonotype originated in a man younger than 35 who had mild COVID-19 (a few samples of this study predate the infection). The sample titles of this study are shuffled in the database, so cell type and time point are left out; the donor was told from shared clones. Sequencing input: PBMCs or a T cell subset sorted from them (not recorded which). The CDR3 region reads CAISENPSRAGSLPGANVLTF. The DNA reads as follows: TGTGCCATCAGTGAAAACCCGTCTCGAGCAGGTTCACTCCCTGGGGCCAACGTCCTGACTTTC.